This T cell receptor (beta chain) was identified during a study of beta chain features in type 1 diabetes. As for the study in general: Examination of sorted cells across all samples involved over 85,000,000 cells. Study conclusions and caveats: Diminished insertions and augmented deletions at VDJ junctions characterized type 1 diabetes patients. The naive, central memory and Treg TCRB repertoires looked more alike in patients than they did in healthy donors.

What was sequenced were expressed TCRB transcripts, since all of the isolated RNA had been reverse transcribed. Some clones are missing from TCRdb's copy, which holds only in-frame ones; the method was immunoSEQ multiplex PCR. The sample consists of hundreds of thousands of clones, 15% to 20% of them appearing once. Remarks on this clone: Its antigen remains unknown.

The authors sorted CD4+ naive, central memory, regulatory and stem cell-like memory cells via CD45RO/CCR7/CD25/CD127/CD95/CD27. CDR3 length: 15 residues. Trimming cost V 4 bases and J 7 bases; bases outside gene matches: 10. Germline V lookup: CDR1 SGHRS, CDR2 YFSETQ. Sequencing was done on a sample of naive CD4+ T cells from blood. V gene TRBV5-1 combines with J gene TRBJ1-2, with 10 bases matching TRBD1. This receptor was taken from a woman aged 18-30 years in good health. The chain's CDR3 is CASSPRGQGTVGYTF. The CDR3 nucleotides read TGCGCCAGCAGCCCGAGGGGACAGGGGACCGTTGGCTACACCTTC.